This record covers a single T cell receptor (beta chain). The antigen remains undetermined. The entry originates in a study of identical twins. V was clipped by 4 bases and J by 5 bases, with 9 bases between them. The germline V gene encodes CDR1 SNHLY and CDR2 FYNNEI. The CDR3 sequence is 14 residues long. Findings of the study overall: Invariant MAIT and iNKT cells may have partly biased zero-insertion analyses.

Using its own MiXCR run on the 5' RACE reads, TCRdb lists one record per CDR3 protein. The sample holds about 790,000 distinct CDR3 sequences, 15% to 20% seen once. These same data were also listed under a study on T cells expressing NK-cell markers.

The J gene is TRBJ1-6, the V gene TRBV2, with TRBD1 as a possible D gene (5 bases). The sequenced material came from PBMCs. The TCR was taken from a woman younger than 30 in good health. This CDR3 reads CASSVGRDNSPLHF. The CDR3 DNA reads TGTGCCAGCAGTGTGGGCAGGGATAATTCACCCCTCCACTTT.